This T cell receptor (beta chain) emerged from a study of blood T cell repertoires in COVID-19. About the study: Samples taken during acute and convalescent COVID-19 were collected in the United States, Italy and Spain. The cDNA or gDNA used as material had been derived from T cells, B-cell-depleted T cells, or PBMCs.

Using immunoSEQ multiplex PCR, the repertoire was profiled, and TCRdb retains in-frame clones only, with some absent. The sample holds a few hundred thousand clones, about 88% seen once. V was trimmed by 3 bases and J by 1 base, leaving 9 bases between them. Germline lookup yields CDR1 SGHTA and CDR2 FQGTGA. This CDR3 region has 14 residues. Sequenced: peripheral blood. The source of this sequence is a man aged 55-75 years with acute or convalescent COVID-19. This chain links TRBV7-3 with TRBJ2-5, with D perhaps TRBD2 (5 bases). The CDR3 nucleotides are TGTGCCAGCAGCTTCCCCGGACTCCAAGAGACCCAGTACTTC. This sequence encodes CASSFPGLQETQYF.